This TCR beta chain was recovered during a study of blood T cell repertoires in COVID-19. Looking at the study overall: Collection of acute and convalescent COVID-19 samples took place in the United States, Italy and Spain.

The J segment lost 2 bases and the V segment lost 10 bases, leaving 8 bases of the junction unmatched. This CDR3 spans 14 amino acids. CDR1 is ENHRY and CDR2 is SYGVKD in the germline V gene. The repertoire was sequenced with immunoSEQ multiplex PCR; TCRdb's copy has only in-frame clones and lacks some. The sample lists about 190,000 clones; around 80% were seen once. Sequencing was carried out using peripheral blood. V and J are TRBV10-3 and TRBJ2-7; 10 positions match TRBD1. This TCR was sampled from an elderly woman with active or convalescent COVID-19. This CDR3 reads CASSGQGGTYEQYF. DNA for the CDR3: TGTGCCAGCTCCGGACAGGGGGGTACCTACGAGCAGTACTTC.